Ten or more counts support the clone carrying this T cell receptor (beta chain). Antigen unknown. This sample was included in a study of T cells after yellow fever vaccination. In the study overall: Fractions of limited cellularity were prepared by means of SMART-Seq v4 Ultra Low Input. The study's findings and limits: Some clonotypes were seen in both the CD4 and the CD8 compartments. These made up a small share and likely arose from convergent recombination.

TCRdb re-called the 5' RACE reads through MiXCR, storing one row per CDR3 protein. Of hundreds of thousands of distinct CDR3 sequences in the sample, approximately 12% were seen once. This TCR was sampled from a man in his thirties or forties who received the YFV17D yellow fever vaccine. Material: PBMCs, obtained on the day of the yellow fever booster vaccination.

The CDR3 bases are TGCAGTGCTAGACTCGACAATGAGCAGTTCTTC. Its protein is CSARLDNEQFF. The V and J genes are TRBV20-1 and TRBJ2-1; D gene ambiguous. The CDR3 spans 11 residues. Per the germline V gene, CDR1 is DFQATT and CDR2 is SNEGSKA (reference sequence). Trimming left V 2 bases short and J 5 bases short, with 4 bases between.